This T cell receptor (beta chain) was recovered during a study of cytomegalovirus exposure and HLA in healthy donors. The CDR3 is 15 amino acids. CDR1 is SGHRS, CDR2 YFSETQ, per germline. Trimming shortened V by 4 bases and J by 5 bases, and 18 bases separated the two germline ends. PCR employed 60 Vbeta and 13 Jbeta primers. TCRdb's table, derived via immunoSEQ multiplex PCR, lists solely in-frame clones and lacks some. The table includes under 100,000 clones, roughly 80% detected once. The sequenced sample was PBMCs. This receptor was obtained from a man between 40 and 49 years old in good health and CMV-seronegative. The chain carries TRBV5-1 and TRBJ2-5; D not certain. Here the CDR3 reads CASSPYSHPGETQYF. DNA of the CDR3: TGCGCCAGCAGCCCATACAGTCACCCAGGCGAGACCCAGTACTTC.